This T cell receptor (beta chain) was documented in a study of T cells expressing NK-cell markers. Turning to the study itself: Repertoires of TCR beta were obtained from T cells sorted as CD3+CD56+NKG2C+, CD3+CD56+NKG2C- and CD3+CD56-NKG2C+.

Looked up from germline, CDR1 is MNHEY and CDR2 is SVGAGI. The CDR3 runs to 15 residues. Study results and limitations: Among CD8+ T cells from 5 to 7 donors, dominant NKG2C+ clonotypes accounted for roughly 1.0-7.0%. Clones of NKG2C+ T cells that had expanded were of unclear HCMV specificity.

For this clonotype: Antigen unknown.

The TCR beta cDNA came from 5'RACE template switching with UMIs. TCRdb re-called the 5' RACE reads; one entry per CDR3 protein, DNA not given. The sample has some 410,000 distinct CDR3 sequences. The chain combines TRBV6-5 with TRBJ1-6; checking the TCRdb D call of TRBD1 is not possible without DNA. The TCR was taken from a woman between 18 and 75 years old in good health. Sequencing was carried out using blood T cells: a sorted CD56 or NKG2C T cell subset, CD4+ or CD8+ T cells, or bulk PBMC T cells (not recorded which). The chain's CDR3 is CASSYSQRGVSPLHF.